Following are 25 T cell receptor beta chains from one sample sequenced in a study of blood T cell repertoires in COVID-19. Method: immunoSEQ multiplex PCR; TCRdb's copy keeps in-frame clones and lacks some. The table has about 250,000 clones, about 85% seen once. Specimen: peripheral blood. The receptors derive from a man aged 18 to 35 with active or convalescent COVID-19.

The chain carries TRBV18 and TRBJ2-3, with 10 bases lining up with TRBD2. This CDR3 has 15 amino acids. Germline trimming cut 5 bases from V and 5 bases from J; bases unmatched to any gene: 7. Germline lookup yields CDR1 KGHSH and CDR2 LQKENI. The CDR3 protein is CASSTLAGEQDTQYF. The CDR3 DNA follows: TGTGCCAGCTCAACGCTAGCGGGAGAGCAAGATACGCAGTATTTT.

This clone has a handful of counts. The rearrangement joins TRBV3-1 (or the pseudogene TRBV3-2) to TRBJ2-2; 8 nucleotides line up with TRBD2. Germline assignment: CDR1 LGHDT and CDR2 YNNKEL (reference sequence). Unmatched junction bases numbered 5, after V lost 1 base and J lost 1 base. The CDR3 sequence is 17 residues long. The CDR3 bases are TGTGCCAGCAGCCAAGGGTCGGCGGGAGGGAACACCGGGGAGCTGTTTTTT. Residues: CASSQGSAGGNTGELFF.

The table lists this clone with a few counts. This sequence joins TRBV4-2 and TRBJ1-1, with D unresolved. Germline CDR1 LGHNA, CDR2 YNFKEQ. The CDR3 covers 13 residues. Trimming removed 0 bases from V and 6 bases from J, with 8 bases in between. This CDR3 is CASSQDYRAEAFF. The CDR3 DNA reads as TGTGCCAGCAGCCAAGATTACCGGGCTGAAGCTTTCTTT.

The table lists this clone with a few counts. Here the CDR3 reads CASSETGDYGYTF. The CDR3 DNA sequence: TGTGCCAGCTCCGAGACAGGGGACTATGGCTACACCTTC. The rearrangement uses TRBV12-3 or TRBV12-4 and TRBJ1-2; 8 nucleotides align to TRBD1. This CDR3 region has 13 residues. V shed 8 bases, J shed 3 bases, and the junction held 5 bases outside the gene matches.

The V call is TRBV4-3, the J call TRBJ2-7; weak D call: TRBD2 (5 bases). This CDR3 is built from 12 residues. Per the germline V gene, CDR1 is LGHNA and CDR2 is YSLEER. V lost 3 bases to trimming and J lost 7 bases, with 10 bases between them. DNA for the CDR3: TGCGCCAGCAGCCAGTCTCCGGGGGAGCAGTACTTC. Protein: CASSQSPGEQYF.

The V call is TRBV6-1, the J call TRBJ1-2, with D uncertain. CDR1 is MNHNS, CDR2 SASEGT, per germline. The V end lost 2 bases, the J end lost 3 bases, and 10 bases lay between the germline ends. The CDR3 is made up of 14 amino acids. The CDR3 DNA is TGTGCCAGCAGTGAACTGCACGGAGACTATGGCTACACCTTC. As protein: CASSELHGDYGYTF.

This clone was detected once. The rearrangement links TRBV13 to TRBJ1-1; weak D call: TRBD1 (6 bases). Between the trimmed V and J ends, which lost 4 bases and 1 base, there was a span of 10 bases. There are 14 residues in the CDR3. The germline CDR1 and CDR2 sequences are PRHDT and FYEKMQ (reference sequence). CDR3 in DNA: TGTGCCAGCAGCTCGGGACACCCGAACACTGAAGCTTTCTTT. Protein sequence: CASSSGHPNTEAFF.

The chain uses TRBV19 and TRBJ2-3; tentative D call: TRBD2 (5 bases). Between the trimmed V and J ends, which lost 3 bases and 0 bases, there was a span of 10 bases. CDR3 length: 15 amino acids. Per the germline V gene, CDR1 is LNHDA and CDR2 is SQIVND (reference sequence). The CDR3 loop reads CASSISSGSTDTQYF. CDR3 nucleotides: TGTGCCAGTAGTATTAGCAGCGGAAGCACAGATACGCAGTATTTT.

V gene TRBV6-6 combines with J gene TRBJ1-3, with a tentative D call TRBD1 (5 bases). The CDR3 is made up of 13 amino acids. The V gene's germline CDR1 is MNHNY and CDR2 SVGAGI (reference sequence). Trimming removed 5 bases from V and 7 bases from J, with 12 bases in between. In DNA, the CDR3 is TGTGCCAGCAGTGGGGGGGGACGCAACACCATATATTTT. Translated: CASSGGGRNTIYF.

The rearrangement uses TRBV9 and TRBJ1-6; no firm D call. With 2 bases removed from V and 5 bases from J, the gap between germline ends came to 8 bases. The V gene's germline CDR1 is SGDLS and CDR2 YYNGEE. The CDR3 is 14 residues long. The CDR3 protein is CASSVKQNNSPLHF. The CDR3 nucleotides read TGTGCCAGCAGCGTCAAACAGAATAATTCACCCCTCCACTTT.

The chain recombines TRBV4-1 with TRBJ1-2; 8 positions match TRBD1. V was clipped by 0 bases and J by 8 bases; unmatched bases: 8. Germline assignment: CDR1 MGHRA and CDR2 YSYEKL. This CDR3 is built from 15 residues. The CDR3 reads CASSQDGAGGGGYTF. CDR3 sequence (DNA): TGCGCCAGCAGCCAAGATGGTGCAGGGGGCGGCGGCTACACCTTC.

Of note for this clone: The junction differs from germline at one of its ends, possibly a read error. The chain employs TRBV24-1 and TRBJ1-5; D is uncertain. The CDR3 covers 14 residues. Germline CDR1 is KGHDR and CDR2 is SFDVKD. The CDR3 here is CATSVSRSDQPQHF. CDR3 bases: TGTGCCACCAGTGTCAGTAGGAGCGATCAACCCCAGCATTTT.

V gene TRBV4-3 combines with J gene TRBJ2-6, with 7 bases fitting TRBD2. The V and J ends lost 3 bases and 3 bases, in that order; junction bases with no gene match: 5. CDR1 and CDR2 (germline): LGHNA, YSLEER. CDR3 length: 16 amino acids. The CDR3 sequence: CASSHGRANGANVLTF. In nucleotides, the CDR3 is TGCGCCAGCAGCCATGGGAGGGCAAATGGGGCCAACGTCCTGACTTTC.

The chain uses TRBV4-3 and TRBJ1-6, with D possibly matching TRBD1 (6 bases). The V and J ends lost 4 bases and 0 bases respectively, with 10 bases between them. Germline V lookup: CDR1 LGHNA, CDR2 YSLEER. This CDR3 has 16 amino acids. The CDR3 DNA reads as TGCGCCAGCAGCCCGACAGGTAGCTCCTATAATTCACCCCTCCACTTT. Translation: CASSPTGSSYNSPLHF.

The chain couples TRBV7-9 to TRBJ1-1; D gene unclear. The germline V and J ends were trimmed by 1 base and 4 bases, with 7 bases remaining between them. Looked up from germline, CDR1 is SEHNR and CDR2 is FQNEAQ (reference sequence). CDR3 length: 13 amino acids. The CDR3 DNA sequence: TGTGCCAGCAGCTTAGAAGGAGGCACTGAAGCTTTCTTT. It is translated as CASSLEGGTEAFF.

The chain uses TRBV18 and TRBJ1-4; a weak D match, TRBD1 (6 bases). Trimming took off 2 bases at V and 0 bases at J, with 13 bases between the two ends. Germline lookup yields CDR1 KGHSH and CDR2 LQKENI. This CDR3 contains 17 residues. The CDR3 nucleotides read TGTGCCAGCTCACCATCGGGGCCAGGGGCAACTAATGAAAAACTGTTTTTT. Encoded protein: CASSPSGPGATNEKLFF.

V gene TRBV5-1 combines with J gene TRBJ1-4, with 7 bases fitting TRBD1. The junction had 14 bases not matched to a gene; V was cut back by 4 bases and J by 8 bases. CDR3 length equals 16 residues. The germline V gene has CDR1 SGHRS and CDR2 YFSETQ. CDR3 nucleotides: TGCGCCAGCAGCGAAAACAGGGGTTGGGGGACGGAAAAACTGTTTTTT. This codes for CASSENRGWGTEKLFF. Looking up the rest from reference TRBV5-1 and TRBJ1-4 gives the full variable domain: KAGVTQTPRYLIKTRGQQVTLSCSPISGHRSVSWYQQTPGQGLQFLFEYFSETQRNKGNFPGRFSGRQFSNSRSEMNVSTLELGDSALYLCASSENRGWGTEKLFFGSGTQLSVL.

The chain is built from TRBV7-9 and TRBJ2-7; unclear D gene. CDR1 SEHNR and CDR2 FQNEAQ come from the germline V gene (reference sequence). CDR3 length: 11 amino acids. V was trimmed by 5 bases and J by 2 bases, leaving 4 bases between them. CDR3 sequence: CASSPTYEQYF. The DNA of the CDR3 is TGTGCCAGCAGCCCCACCTACGAGCAGTACTTC.

This clone turned up a few times. The gene calls are TRBV9 and TRBJ1-3; 8 bases agree with TRBD1. CDR3 size: 15 residues. Germline CDR1 reads SGDLS; CDR2 reads YYNGEE. Germline trimming cut 5 bases from V and 2 bases from J; bases unmatched to any gene: 6. CDR3 in DNA: TGTGCCAGCAGTCGCCAGGGGGCGACTGGAAACACCATATATTTT. It specifies CASSRQGATGNTIYF.

The chain couples TRBV4-2 to TRBJ2-1, with TRBD2 matching over 8 bases. CDR3 size: 18 residues. Germline V gene data show CDR1 as LGHNA and CDR2 as YNFKEQ. Trimming took 0 bases from V and 0 from J; bases not matched to a gene: 7. CDR3 coding DNA: TGTGCCAGCAGCCAAGAATCTAGCGGGTTACTCTCCTACAATGAGCAGTTCTTC. This sequence encodes CASSQESSGLLSYNEQFF.

The rearrangement uses TRBV5-1 and TRBJ2-7; 8 nucleotides match TRBD1. The germline CDR1 and CDR2 sequences are SGHRS and YFSETQ. V gave up 4 bases and J gave up 2 bases; unmatched junction bases: 5. This CDR3 is 14 amino acids long. This CDR3 is CASSRDRTAYEQYF. In DNA, the CDR3 is TGCGCCAGCAGCCGGGACAGGACAGCCTACGAGCAGTACTTC. Drawing the rest from reference TRBV5-1 and TRBJ2-7, the complete variable domain is KAGVTQTPRYLIKTRGQQVTLSCSPISGHRSVSWYQQTPGQGLQFLFEYFSETQRNKGNFPGRFSGRQFSNSRSEMNVSTLELGDSALYLCASSRDRTAYEQYFGPGTRLTVT.

The rearrangement uses TRBV28 and TRBJ2-3; D is possibly TRBD1 (6 bases). The CDR3 is 16 residues long. Per germline, CDR1 MDHEN and CDR2 SYDVKM. Between the trimmed V and J ends, which lost 7 bases and 5 bases, there was a span of 22 bases. CDR3 nucleotides: TGTGCCAGCACCCCCAAGGCGATCCGAGGGGGAGATACGCAGTATTTT. It is translated as CASTPKAIRGGDTQYF.

V and J are TRBV2 and TRBJ1-2; D is possibly TRBD1 (5 bases). This CDR3 is 15 amino acids long. The germline V and J ends were trimmed by 8 bases and 4 bases, with 20 bases remaining between them. CDR1 and CDR2 (germline): SNHLY, FYNNEI. Here the CDR3 DNA reads TGTGCCAGCCGTGCTAGACAGTTTCCATCCTATGGCTACACCTTC. It encodes CASRARQFPSYGYTF.

The CDR3 protein is CASSSLATGQQYQETQYF. CDR3 nucleotides: TGTGCCAGCAGTTCTCTAGCTACCGGACAGCAGTACCAAGAGACCCAGTACTTC. This chain joins TRBV28 and TRBJ2-5, with D possibly matching TRBD1 (6 bases). The CDR3 has 18 residues. V dropped 4 bases and J dropped 0 bases, with 21 bases sitting between them. Per the germline V gene, CDR1 is MDHEN and CDR2 is SYDVKM. Looking up the rest from reference TRBV28 and TRBJ2-5 gives the full variable domain: DVKVTQSSRYLVKRTGEKVFLECVQDMDHENMFWYRQDPGLGLRLIYFSYDVKMKEKGDIPEGYSVSREKKERFSLILESASTNQTSMYLCASSSLATGQQYQETQYFGPGTRLLVL.

The gene calls are TRBV19 and TRBJ1-2; D might be TRBD1 (5 bases). Deletions cut 3 bases from V and 5 bases from J, with 10 bases between. CDR3 length: 13 residues. Germline values: CDR1 LNHDA, CDR2 SQIVND (reference sequence). The CDR3 protein is CASSMLQEYGYTF. DNA of the CDR3: TGTGCCAGTAGTATGTTACAGGAGTATGGCTACACCTTC.